The 25 T cell receptor beta chains given below trace back to one sample, sequenced in a study of OX40 agonist ivuxolimab in advanced cancers. The method was immunoSEQ multiplex PCR; TCRdb's version includes in-frame clones alone and lacks a portion of them. This table has some 100,000 clones, less than 90% appearing once. The sequenced sample was CD4+ or CD8+ T cells sorted from blood, obtained in a trial of the OX40 agonist ivuxolimab. The receptor source for this set is an adult with an advanced solid tumor such as melanoma, head and neck, liver or kidney cancer.

This clone has just one count. This sequence joins TRBV18 and TRBJ2-3, with D unclear. The CDR3 loop spans 15 amino acids. Trimming shortened V by 3 bases and J by 2 bases, and 12 bases separated the two germline ends. Germline V gives CDR1 KGHSH, CDR2 LQKENI. In nucleotides, the CDR3 is TGTGCCAGCTCACCGCACGAGCGACCCACAGATACGCAGTATTTT. Translated: CASSPHERPTDTQYF.

The gene calls are TRBV5-1 and TRBJ2-1; the match to TRBD2 covers 9 bases. This CDR3 has 16 amino acids. The trim removed 2 bases at V and 5 bases at J, leaving 8 bases unmatched. CDR1 is SGHRS, CDR2 YFSETQ, per germline. CDR3 nucleotides: TGCGCCAGCAGCTTTAGCGGGAGTCGGGTCAACAATGAGCAGTTCTTC. It yields the protein CASSFSGSRVNNEQFF.

The rearrangement uses TRBV2 and TRBJ1-5; no clear D. The V end lost 5 bases, the J end lost 0 bases, and 8 bases lay between the germline ends. This CDR3 spans 14 amino acids. Per germline, CDR1 SNHLY and CDR2 FYNNEI. DNA for the CDR3: TGTGCCAGCAGTTCCGGCCGTAGCAATCAGCCCCAGCATTTT. It is translated as CASSSGRSNQPQHF.

The chain recombines TRBV7-8 with TRBJ1-3; D is possibly TRBD1 (5 bases). Trimming shortened V by 3 bases and J by 6 bases, and 9 bases separated the two germline ends. Germline V CDR1 and CDR2: SGHVS, FQNEAQ. This CDR3 comprises 13 residues. This chain's CDR3 is CASSLAGANTIYF. CDR3 DNA: TGTGCCAGCAGCTTGGCTGGGGCAAACACCATATATTTT. The entire variable domain, with the rest obtained from reference TRBV7-8 and TRBJ1-3, is as follows: GAGVSQSPRYKVAKRGQDVALRCDPISGHVSLFWYQQALGQGPEFLTYFQNEAQLDKSGLPSDRFFAERPEGSVSTLKIQRTQQEDSAVYLCASSLAGANTIYFGEGSWLTVV.

The chain employs TRBV29-1 and TRBJ1-2; D is perhaps TRBD1 (5 bases). CDR3 size: 13 residues. Germline values: CDR1 SQVTM, CDR2 ANQGSEA. The ends were cut back, 4 bases at V and 4 bases at J, with 13 bases in the middle. DNA of the CDR3: TGCAGCGTTGTTGGGGGAGGCAGCTATGGCTACACCTTC. Protein product: CSVVGGGSYGYTF.

The rearrangement uses TRBV5-6 and TRBJ1-2; perhaps TRBD1 as D (5 bases). Germline CDR1 is SGHDT and CDR2 is YYEEEE. The CDR3 spans 14 residues. V was cut by 4 bases and J by 8 bases, with 18 bases left in between. The CDR3 nucleotides are TGTGCCAGCAGCCTGAGCCAAGGGGAGAGGGGCTACACCTTC. Its protein product is CASSLSQGERGYTF.

The chain employs TRBV6-1 and TRBJ2-7; D gene ambiguous. The germline gives CDR1 MNHNS, CDR2 SASEGT. This CDR3 comprises 13 residues. V lost 0 bases, J lost 3 bases, and 6 bases lay in between. This chain's CDR3 is CASSEALDYEQYF. The CDR3 DNA sequence: TGTGCCAGCAGTGAAGCGCTGGACTACGAGCAGTACTTC.

The chain couples TRBV21-1 to TRBJ2-6; no check of the table's D call, TRBD1, against the DNA was made. TRBV21-1 is a pseudogene locus. The CDR3 has 17 amino acids. The chain's CDR3 is CAGGPAGGLSGANVLTF. Written as DNA, the CDR3 is TGTGCCGGGGGACCAGCAGGGGGCTTAAGTGGGGCCAACGTCCTGACTTTC.

This chain joins TRBV19 and TRBJ1-2; D ambiguous. The ends were cut back, 3 bases at V and 3 bases at J, with 14 bases in the middle. Germline V gene sequence: CDR1 LNHDA, CDR2 SQIVND (reference sequence). The CDR3 consists of 15 residues. This CDR3 is CASSIGSAQYYGYTF. The CDR3 nucleotides read TGTGCCAGTAGTATTGGCAGTGCTCAATACTATGGCTACACCTTC. The whole variable domain, remainder taken from reference TRBV19 and TRBJ1-2, is DGGITQSPKYLFRKEGQNVTLSCEQNLNHDAMYWYRQDPGQGLRLIYYSQIVNDFQKGDIAEGYSVSREKKESFPLTVTSAQKNPTAFYLCASSIGSAQYYGYTFGSGTRLTVV.

The CDR3, as DNA: TGTGCCAGCAGTTACGAGAGGACACTGGGTGAGCAGTTCTTC. As protein: CASSYERTLGEQFF. J is TRBJ2-1 and V is TRBV6-5; D is possibly TRBD1 (5 bases). The CDR3 loop spans 14 amino acids. The germline gives CDR1 MNHEY, CDR2 SVGAGI. The V end lost 2 bases, the J end lost 9 bases, and 14 bases lay between the germline ends.

The CDR3, as DNA: TGTGCCAGCAGTCCAATCCCGGGACAGAGATCAGATACGCAGTATTTT. It translates to CASSPIPGQRSDTQYF. The chain carries TRBV27 and TRBJ2-3; 7 bases map to TRBD1. Germline CDR1 reads MNHEY; CDR2 reads SMNVEV (reference sequence). This CDR3 contains 16 residues. V shed 5 bases, J shed 4 bases, and the junction held 12 bases outside the gene matches.

V and J are TRBV4-3 and TRBJ2-5, with D possibly matching TRBD2 (6 bases). Trimming removed 0 bases at V and 13 bases at J, with 12 bases between. The CDR3 spans 12 residues. CDR1 and CDR2 from the germline V gene are LGHNA and YSLEER. DNA of the CDR3: TGCGCCAGCAGCCAAGATCGGAGGGAGTTGTACTTC. Translation: CASSQDRRELYF.

This rearrangement joins TRBV11-2 to TRBJ2-7, with 8 bases aligning to TRBD2. CDR1 is SGHAT, CDR2 FQNNGV, per germline. This CDR3 is built from 13 residues. V was clipped by 3 bases and J by 6 bases; unmatched bases: 4. The CDR3 bases are TGTGCCAGCAGCTTGGGACTAGTCAGCGAGCAGTACGTC. Amino acids: CASSLGLVSEQYV.

V and J are TRBV11-2 and TRBJ1-6, with a weak D call TRBD1 (5 bases). V gave up 4 bases and J gave up 0 bases, with 13 bases separating them. Germline loops: CDR1 SGHAT, CDR2 FQNNGV. The CDR3 has 17 residues. In DNA form, the CDR3 reads TGTGCCAGCAGCTCTCCGGGACGTAGCTCCTATAATTCACCCCTCCACTTT. Translation gives CASSSPGRSSYNSPLHF.

V gene TRBV18 combines with J gene TRBJ2-7, with 9 bases fitting TRBD1. CDR1 and CDR2 from the germline V gene are KGHSH and LQKENI. The CDR3 length is 15 residues. Germline trimming cut 3 bases from V and 2 bases from J; bases unmatched to any gene: 5. The CDR3 is CASSPSGQGTYEQYF. DNA for the CDR3: TGTGCCAGCTCACCTTCGGGACAGGGAACCTACGAGCAGTACTTC.

This clone was found once. J is TRBJ1-4 and V is TRBV6-1; 10 positions agree with TRBD1. Germline V gene sequence: CDR1 MNHNS, CDR2 SASEGT. Trimming at V came to 10 bases and at J to 6 bases, leaving 11 bases not matched to a gene. The CDR3 has 15 residues. The CDR3 DNA sequence: TGTGCCACCAAGTGGGGACAGGGGATCGATGAAAAACTGTTTTTT. It yields the protein CATKWGQGIDEKLFF.

The chain joins TRBV28 to TRBJ1-5, with D possibly matching TRBD1 (5 bases). The CDR3 is 13 residues long. Trimming left V 10 bases short and J 2 bases short, with 12 bases between. Germline CDR1 and CDR2: MDHEN and SYDVKM. CDR3 loop: CATKRGGNQPQHF. CDR3 DNA: TGTGCCACCAAACGGGGCGGCAATCAGCCCCAGCATTTT.

The table lists this clone with a count of one. The chain has TRBV18 and TRBJ2-2, with 14 bases fitting TRBD2. Trimming took 8 bases from V and 6 from J; bases not matched to a gene: 8. This CDR3 comprises 16 residues. Germline V gene lookup returns CDR1 KGHSH and CDR2 LQKENI. CDR3 in DNA: TGTGCCAGCACCAGACTAGCGGGAGGGCCCGCCGGGGAGCTGTTTTTT. Amino acid sequence: CASTRLAGGPAGELFF. The variable domain in full, completed from reference TRBV18 and TRBJ2-2, reads NAGVMQNPRHLVRRRGQEARLRCSPMKGHSHVYWYRQLPEEGLKFMVYLQKENIIDESGMPKERFSAEFPKEGPSILRIQQVVRGDSAAYFCASTRLAGGPAGELFFGEGSRLTVL.

This clone was counted once. The chain joins TRBV28 to TRBJ2-7, with D perhaps matching TRBD2 (6 bases). In germline, CDR1 is MDHEN, CDR2 SYDVKM. The CDR3 spans 15 residues. With 8 bases removed from V and 0 bases from J, the gap between germline ends came to 17 bases. CDR3 region: CASLGAGLLSYEQYF. The CDR3 DNA sequence: TGTGCCAGCCTAGGAGCGGGCCTCCTCTCCTACGAGCAGTACTTC.

This clone was detected once. The chain recombines TRBV2 with TRBJ1-1, with D perhaps matching TRBD1 (5 bases). The CDR3 contains 14 residues. Germline V gene sequence: CDR1 SNHLY, CDR2 FYNNEI. V lost 7 bases and J lost 3, with 15 bases in between. The DNA of the CDR3 is TGTGCCAGCAACACCCCAGGGATTGACACTGAAGCTTTCTTT. Encoded protein: CASNTPGIDTEAFF.

This clone has just one count. The chain couples TRBV6-5 to TRBJ1-3; TRBD1 is a possible D gene (5 bases). CDR1 and CDR2 (germline): MNHEY, SVGAGI. The CDR3 is made up of 14 amino acids. The V and J ends lost 6 bases and 0 bases respectively, with 9 bases between them. This CDR3 is CASSSQASGNTIYF. The CDR3 region has the DNA TGTGCCAGCAGCTCACAGGCCTCTGGAAACACCATATATTTT.

The chain couples TRBV19 to TRBJ1-1, with D unresolved. In germline, CDR1 is LNHDA, CDR2 SQIVND (reference sequence). CDR3 length: 13 amino acids. V shed 6 bases and J shed 3 bases, with 11 bases lying between them. The DNA for the CDR3 is TGTGCCAGTAGGAAACAGAGGGACACTGAAGCTTTCTTT. Amino acids: CASRKQRDTEAFF.

CDR3 sequence: CASSLLIAGVYNEQFF. CDR3 nucleotide sequence: TGTGCCAGCAGCTTGTTAATAGCGGGAGTGTACAATGAGCAGTTCTTC. V gene TRBV7-2 combines with J gene TRBJ2-1; TRBD2 matches 9 bases. Per germline, CDR1 SGHTA and CDR2 FQGNSA. This CDR3 has 16 amino acids. With V trimmed by 3 bases and J by 4 bases, 7 bases remained unmatched.

This chain joins TRBV19 and TRBJ1-2; TRBD1 is a possible D gene (6 bases). Trimming shortened V by 7 bases and J by 4 bases, and 16 bases separated the two germline ends. The CDR3 spans 14 residues. Germline V lookup: CDR1 LNHDA, CDR2 SQIVND (reference sequence). In DNA, the CDR3 is TGTGCCAGTAAGAGACAGGCCGATTCCTATGGCTACACCTTC. Translating it yields CASKRQADSYGYTF.

This clone was counted once. The chain has TRBV10-3 and TRBJ1-2; D not certain. V was pared by 2 bases and J by 1 base, with 8 bases between. In germline, CDR1 is ENHRY, CDR2 SYGVKD. The CDR3 totals 14 residues. CDR3 sequence (DNA): TGTGCCATCAGTGAGAAGGCCTTTAACTATGGCTACACCTTC. This codes for CAISEKAFNYGYTF.